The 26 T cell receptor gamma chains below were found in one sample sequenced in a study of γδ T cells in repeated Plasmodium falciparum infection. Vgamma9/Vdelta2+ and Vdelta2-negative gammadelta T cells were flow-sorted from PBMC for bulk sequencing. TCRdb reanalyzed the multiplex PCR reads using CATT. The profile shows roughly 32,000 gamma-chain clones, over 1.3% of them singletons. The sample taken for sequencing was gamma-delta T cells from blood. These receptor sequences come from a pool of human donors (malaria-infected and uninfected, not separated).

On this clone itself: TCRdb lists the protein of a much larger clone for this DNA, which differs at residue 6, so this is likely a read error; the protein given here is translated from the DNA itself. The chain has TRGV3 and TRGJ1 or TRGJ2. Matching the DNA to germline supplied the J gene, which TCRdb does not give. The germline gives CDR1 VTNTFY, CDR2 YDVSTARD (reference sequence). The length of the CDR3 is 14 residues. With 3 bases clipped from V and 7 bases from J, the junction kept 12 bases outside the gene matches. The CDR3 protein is CATWDGREGYKKLF. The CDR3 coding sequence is TGTGCCACCTGGGACGGGCGAGAGGGGTATAAGAAACTCTTT.

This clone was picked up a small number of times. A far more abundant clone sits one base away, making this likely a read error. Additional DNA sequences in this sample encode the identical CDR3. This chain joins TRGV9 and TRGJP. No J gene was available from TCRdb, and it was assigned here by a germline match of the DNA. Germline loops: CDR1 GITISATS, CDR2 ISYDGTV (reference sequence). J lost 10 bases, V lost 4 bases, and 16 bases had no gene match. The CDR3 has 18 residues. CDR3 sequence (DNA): TGTGCCTTGTGGGACCTGCAAGAGGTAGTATTGGGCAAAAAAATCAAGGTATTT. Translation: CALWDLQEVVLGKKIKVF.

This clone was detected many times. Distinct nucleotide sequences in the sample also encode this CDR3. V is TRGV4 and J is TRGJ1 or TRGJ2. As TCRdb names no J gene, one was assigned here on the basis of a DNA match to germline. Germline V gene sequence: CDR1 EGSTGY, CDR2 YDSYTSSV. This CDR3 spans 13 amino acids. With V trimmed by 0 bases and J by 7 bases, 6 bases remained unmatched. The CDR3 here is CATWDGRGYKKLF. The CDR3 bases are TGTGCCACCTGGGATGGGCGGGGATATAAGAAACTCTTT.

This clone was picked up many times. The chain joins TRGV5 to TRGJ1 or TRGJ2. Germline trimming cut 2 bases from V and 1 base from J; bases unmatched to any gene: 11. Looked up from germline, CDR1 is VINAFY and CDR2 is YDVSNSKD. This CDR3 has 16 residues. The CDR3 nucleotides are TGTGCCACCTGGGACACCCGAGACCGTAATTATTATAAGAAACTCTTT. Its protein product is CATWDTRDRNYYKKLF.

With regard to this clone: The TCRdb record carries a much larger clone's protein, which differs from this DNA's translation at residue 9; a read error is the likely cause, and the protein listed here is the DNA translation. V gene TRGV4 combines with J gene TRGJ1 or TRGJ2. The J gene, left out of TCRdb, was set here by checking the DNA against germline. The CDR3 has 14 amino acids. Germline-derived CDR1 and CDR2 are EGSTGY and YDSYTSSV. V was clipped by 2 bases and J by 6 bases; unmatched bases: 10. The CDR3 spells CATWDELDCYKKLF. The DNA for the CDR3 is TGTGCCACCTGGGATGAATTGGATTGTTATAAGAAACTCTTT.

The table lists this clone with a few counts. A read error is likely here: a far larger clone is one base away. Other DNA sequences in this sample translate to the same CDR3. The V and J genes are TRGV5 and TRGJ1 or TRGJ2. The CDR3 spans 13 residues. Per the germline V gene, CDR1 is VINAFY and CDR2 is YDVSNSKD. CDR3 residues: CATWDRRDTKKLF. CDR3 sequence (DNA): TGTGCCACCTGGGACAGGCGGGATACTAAGAAGCTCTTT.

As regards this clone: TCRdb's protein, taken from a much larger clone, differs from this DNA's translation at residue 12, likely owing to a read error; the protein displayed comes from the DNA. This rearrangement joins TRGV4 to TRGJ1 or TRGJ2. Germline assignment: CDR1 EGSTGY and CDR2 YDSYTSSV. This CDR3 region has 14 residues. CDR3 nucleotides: TGTGCCACCTGGGACCTATCGAATTATTATAAGGAACTCTTT. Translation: CATWDLSNYYKELF.

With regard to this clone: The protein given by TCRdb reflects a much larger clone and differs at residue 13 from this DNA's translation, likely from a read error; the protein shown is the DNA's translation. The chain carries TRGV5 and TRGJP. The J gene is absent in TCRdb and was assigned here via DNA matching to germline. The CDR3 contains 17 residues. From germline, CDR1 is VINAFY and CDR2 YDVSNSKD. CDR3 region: CATWDRPQELGKEIKVF. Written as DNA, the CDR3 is TGTGCCACCTGGGACAGGCCCCAAGAGTTGGGCAAAGAAATCAAGGTATTT.

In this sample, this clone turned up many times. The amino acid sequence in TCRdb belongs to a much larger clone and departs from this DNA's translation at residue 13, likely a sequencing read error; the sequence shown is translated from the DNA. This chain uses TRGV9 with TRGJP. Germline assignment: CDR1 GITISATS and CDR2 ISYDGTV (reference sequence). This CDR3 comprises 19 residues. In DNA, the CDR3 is TGTGCCTTGTGGGAGGTGCATTTGGTGAGGGAGTTGAGCAAAAAAATCAAGGTATTT. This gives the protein CALWEVHLVRELSKKIKVF.

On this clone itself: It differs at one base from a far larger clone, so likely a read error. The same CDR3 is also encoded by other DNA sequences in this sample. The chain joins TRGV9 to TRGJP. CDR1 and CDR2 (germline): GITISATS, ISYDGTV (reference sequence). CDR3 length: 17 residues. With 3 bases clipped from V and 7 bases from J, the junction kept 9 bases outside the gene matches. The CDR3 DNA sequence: TGTGCCTTGTGGGAGCAATTTACGGAGTTGGGCAAAAAAATCAAGGTATTT. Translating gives CALWEQFTELGKKIKVF.

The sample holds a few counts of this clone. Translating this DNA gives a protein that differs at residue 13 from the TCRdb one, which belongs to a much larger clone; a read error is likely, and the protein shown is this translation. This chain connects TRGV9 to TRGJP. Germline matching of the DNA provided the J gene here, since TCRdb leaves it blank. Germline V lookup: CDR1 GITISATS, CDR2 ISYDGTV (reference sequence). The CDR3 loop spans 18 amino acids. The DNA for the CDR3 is TGTGCCTTGTGGGAGGTGCTCGAGGTCGAGTTGGGCAATAAAATCAAGGTATTT. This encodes CALWEVLEVELGNKIKVF.

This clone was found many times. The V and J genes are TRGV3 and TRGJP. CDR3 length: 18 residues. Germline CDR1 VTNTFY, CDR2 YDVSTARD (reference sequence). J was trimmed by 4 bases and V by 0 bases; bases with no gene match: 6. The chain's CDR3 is CATWDRPHQELGKKIKVF. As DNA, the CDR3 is TGTGCCACCTGGGACAGGCCACACCAAGAGTTGGGCAAAAAAATCAAGGTATTT.

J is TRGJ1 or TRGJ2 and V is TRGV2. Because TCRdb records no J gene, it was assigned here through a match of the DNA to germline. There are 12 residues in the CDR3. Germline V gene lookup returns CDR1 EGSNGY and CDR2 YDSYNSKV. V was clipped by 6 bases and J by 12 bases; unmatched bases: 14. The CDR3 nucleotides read TGTGCCACCTGGACAGGCTGGTGGAGGAAACTCTTT. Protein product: CATWTGWWRKLF.

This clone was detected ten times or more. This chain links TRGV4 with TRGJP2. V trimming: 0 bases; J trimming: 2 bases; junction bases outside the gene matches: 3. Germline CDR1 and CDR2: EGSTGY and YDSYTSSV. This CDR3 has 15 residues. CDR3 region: CATWDGQSSDWIKTF. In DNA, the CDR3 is TGTGCCACCTGGGATGGGCAGAGTAGTGATTGGATCAAGACGTTT.

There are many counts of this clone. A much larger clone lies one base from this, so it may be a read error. The CDR3 bases are TGTGCCTTGTGGGAGGGGCCCTATAAGAAACTCTTT. It encodes CALWEGPYKKLF. The V and J genes are TRGV9 and TRGJ1 or TRGJ2. The CDR3 runs to 12 residues. Looked up from germline, CDR1 is GITISATS and CDR2 is ISYDGTV (reference sequence). Unmatched junction bases numbered 5, after V lost 2 bases and J lost 7 bases.

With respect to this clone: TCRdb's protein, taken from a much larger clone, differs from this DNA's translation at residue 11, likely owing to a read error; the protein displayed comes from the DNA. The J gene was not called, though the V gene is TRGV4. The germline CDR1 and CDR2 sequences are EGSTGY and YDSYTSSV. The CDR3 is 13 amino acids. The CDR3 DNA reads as TGTGCCACCTGGGATGTCCCCCATTATAAGGAACTCTTT. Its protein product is CATWDVPHYKELF.

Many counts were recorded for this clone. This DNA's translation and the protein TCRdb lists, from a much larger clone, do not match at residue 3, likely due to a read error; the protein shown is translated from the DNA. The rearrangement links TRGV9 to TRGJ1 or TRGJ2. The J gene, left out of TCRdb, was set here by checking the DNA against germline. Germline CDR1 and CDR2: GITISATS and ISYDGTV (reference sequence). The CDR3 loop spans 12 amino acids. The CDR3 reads CASWEVSYKKLF. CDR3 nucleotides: TGTGCCTCGTGGGAGGTCTCTTATAAGAAACTCTTT.

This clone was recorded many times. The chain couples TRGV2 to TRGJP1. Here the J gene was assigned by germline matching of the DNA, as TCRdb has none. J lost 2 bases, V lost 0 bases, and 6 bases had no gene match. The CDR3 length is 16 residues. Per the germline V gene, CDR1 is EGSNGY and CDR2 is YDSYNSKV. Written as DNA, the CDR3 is TGTGCCACCTGGGACGGGCCAGGGACCACTGGTTGGTTCAAGATATTT. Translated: CATWDGPGTTGWFKIF.

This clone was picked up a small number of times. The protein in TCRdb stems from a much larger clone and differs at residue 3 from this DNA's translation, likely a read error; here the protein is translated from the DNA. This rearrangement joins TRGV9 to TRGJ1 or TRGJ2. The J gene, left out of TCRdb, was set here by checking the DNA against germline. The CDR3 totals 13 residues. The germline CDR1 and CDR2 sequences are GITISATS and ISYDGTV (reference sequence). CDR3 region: CASWEPPTNKKLF. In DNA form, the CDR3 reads TGTGCCTCGTGGGAGCCCCCTACAAATAAGAAACTCTTT.

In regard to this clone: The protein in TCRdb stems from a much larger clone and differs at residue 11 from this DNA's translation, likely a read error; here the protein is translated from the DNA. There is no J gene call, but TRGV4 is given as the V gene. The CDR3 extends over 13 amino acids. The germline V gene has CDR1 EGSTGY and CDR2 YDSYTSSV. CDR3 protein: CATWDSMSYKELF. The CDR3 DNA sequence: TGTGCCACCTGGGATAGTATGAGTTATAAGGAACTCTTT.

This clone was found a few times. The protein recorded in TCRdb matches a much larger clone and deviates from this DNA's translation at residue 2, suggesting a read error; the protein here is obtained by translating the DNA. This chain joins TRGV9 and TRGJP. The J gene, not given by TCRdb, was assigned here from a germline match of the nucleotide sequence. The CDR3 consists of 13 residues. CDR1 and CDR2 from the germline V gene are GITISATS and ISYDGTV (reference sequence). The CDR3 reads CTLWELGKKIKVF. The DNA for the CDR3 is TGTACCTTGTGGGAGTTGGGCAAAAAGATCAAGGTATTT.

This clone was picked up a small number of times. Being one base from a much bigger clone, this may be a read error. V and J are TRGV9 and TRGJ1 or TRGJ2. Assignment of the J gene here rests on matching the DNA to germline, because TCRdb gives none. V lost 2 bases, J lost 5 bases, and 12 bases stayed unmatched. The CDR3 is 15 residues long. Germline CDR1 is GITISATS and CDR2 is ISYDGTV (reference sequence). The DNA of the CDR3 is TGTGCCTTGTGGGAGGGCCCAGCCCACGATTATAAGAAACTCTTT. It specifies CALWEGPAHDYKKLF.

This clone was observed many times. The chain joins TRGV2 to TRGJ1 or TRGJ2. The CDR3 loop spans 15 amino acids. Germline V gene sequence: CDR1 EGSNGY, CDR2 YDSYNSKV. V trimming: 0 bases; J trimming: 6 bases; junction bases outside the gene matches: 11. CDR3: CATWDGPVIGYKKLF. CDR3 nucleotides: TGTGCCACCTGGGACGGGCCCGTGATCGGTTATAAGAAACTCTTT.

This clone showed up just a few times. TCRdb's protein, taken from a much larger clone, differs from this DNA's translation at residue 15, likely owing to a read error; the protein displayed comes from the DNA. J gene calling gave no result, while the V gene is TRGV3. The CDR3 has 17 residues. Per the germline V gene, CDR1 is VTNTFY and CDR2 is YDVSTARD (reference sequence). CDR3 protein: CATWDRPMLVGDWIMTF. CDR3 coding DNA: TGTGCCACCTGGGACAGGCCTATGTTAGTTGGTGATTGGATCATGACGTTT.

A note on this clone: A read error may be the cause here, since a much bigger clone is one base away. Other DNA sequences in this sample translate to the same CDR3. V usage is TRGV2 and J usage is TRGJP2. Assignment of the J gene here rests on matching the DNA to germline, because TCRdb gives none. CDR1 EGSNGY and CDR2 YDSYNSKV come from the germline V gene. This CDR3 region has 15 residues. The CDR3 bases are TGCGCCACCTGGGACGCCACCTGTAGTGATTGGATCAAGACGTTT. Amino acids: CATWDATCSDWIKTF.

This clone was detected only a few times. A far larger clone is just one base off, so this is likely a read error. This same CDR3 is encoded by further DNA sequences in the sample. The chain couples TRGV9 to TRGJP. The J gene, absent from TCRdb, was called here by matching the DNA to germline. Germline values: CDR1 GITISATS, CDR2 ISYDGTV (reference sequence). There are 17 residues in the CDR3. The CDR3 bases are TGTGCCCTGTGGGAGACCCTTCAAGAGTTGGGCAAAAAAATCAAGGTATTT. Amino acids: CALWETLQELGKKIKVF.